Listed below are T cell receptor beta chains from one sample, sequenced in a study of molecular identifiers for immune sequencing clone quantification. One entry per CDR3 protein results from TCRdb running MiXCR on the PCR reads. The data hold around 470,000 distinct CDR3 sequences, with roughly 25% observed a single time. Input material: naive CD8+ T cells from blood, with Jurkat cell RNA spiked in. The origin of the receptors is a human donor in good health. Some libraries in this study had Jurkat cell RNA spiked in. Both conserved end residues are part of each CDR3. A D gene is named only where the DNA matches it firmly. Clone size is stated in some rows and not others, as once, few, many or a class when expanded.

j_call,d_call,v_call,clone_size,cdr3_aa,cdr3_nt
TRBJ2-7,TRBD1,TRBV25-1,few,CAGSFTGGVNEQYF,TGTGCCGGCAGTTTTACAGGGGGTGTCAACGAGCAGTACTTC
TRBJ1-1,TRBD1,TRBV4-1,-,CASSEDSRDRGTEAYF,TGCGCCAGCAGCGAAGACAGTAGGGACAGAGGGACTGAAGCTTACTTT
TRBJ1-3,-,TRBV4-3,many,CASSQDLYSNSGNTIYF,TGCGCCAGCAGCCAAGATTTGTACAGCAATTCTGGAAACACCATATATTTT
TRBJ2-5,TRBD2,TRBV20-1,many,CSARDRTSGEPRGTQYF,TGCAGTGCTAGAGATCGTACTAGCGGGGAACCACGGGGGACCCAGTACTTC
TRBJ1-5,-,TRBV24-1,many,CATSDLPQIRGRNQPQHF,TGTGCCACCAGTGATTTACCCCAGATTAGGGGCCGCAATCAGCCCCAGCATTTT
TRBJ2-5,TRBD2,TRBV7-8,-,CATDGLAGAEQETQYF,TGCGCCACCGACGGACTAGCGGGGGCCGAACAAGAGACCCAGTACTTC
TRBJ2-7,TRBD2,TRBV28,many,CASSFALAGSYEQYF,TGTGCCAGCAGTTTTGCTCTAGCGGGATCCTACGAGCAGTACTTC
TRBJ2-3,-,TRBV3-1,few,CASSQIAREDTQYF,TGTGCCAGCAGCCAAATTGCGAGGGAGGATACGCAGTATTTT
TRBJ1-4,-,TRBV13,many,CASSLAAPNEKLFF,TGTGCCAGCAGCTTAGCGGCACCAAATGAAAAACTGTTTTTT
TRBJ2-1,-,TRBV4-1,-,CASSQVEGGEQFF,TGCGCCAGCAGCCAGGTAGAGGGCGGTGAGCAGTTCTTC
TRBJ2-7,-,TRBV9,-,CASSLRKDGRSYEQYF,TGTGCCAGCAGCCTTAGGAAGGACGGTCGGTCCTACGAGCAGTACTTC
TRBJ2-1,-,TRBV6-7,-,CASSYPFALF,TGTGCCAGCAGTTACCCCTTCGCTCTCTTC
TRBJ2-3,TRBD2,TRBV3-1,-,CASSPSLLAGSTDTQYF,TGTGCCAGCAGCCCCTCTCTACTAGCGGGATCCACAGATACGCAGTATTTT
TRBJ1-6,-,TRBV15,few,CATSREPSLNSPLHF,TGTGCCACCAGCAGAGAACCGAGTCTTAATTCACCCCTCCACTTT
TRBJ2-7,TRBD1,TRBV30,-,CAWSVGTGPNYEQYF,TGTGCCTGGAGTGTGGGGACAGGGCCCAACTACGAGCAGTACTTC
TRBJ2-7,-,TRBV6-1,few,CASTPLGGVYEQYF,TGTGCCAGCACCCCTCTTGGAGGGGTCTACGAGCAGTACTTC
TRBJ2-2,-,TRBV12-5,many,CASGLRYRVTGELFF,TGTGCTAGTGGTTTACGGTACAGGGTCACCGGGGAGCTGTTTTTT
TRBJ1-1,-,TRBV6-5,-,CASSYGTPGGRGTEAFF,TGTGCCAGCAGTTATGGGACGCCTGGTGGGCGGGGCACTGAAGCTTTCTTT
TRBJ1-6,-,TRBV3-2,-,CASSQDEGQGESDSPLHF,TGTGCCAGCAGCCAAGATGAAGGACAGGGGGAATCGGATTCACCCCTCCACTTT
TRBJ2-7,TRBD2,TRBV20-1,few,CSVPAGGRFREQYF,TGCAGTGTCCCTGCGGGGGGGCGATTCCGCGAGCAGTACTTC
TRBJ2-2,-,TRBV12-5,many,CASAEGAGELFF,TGTGCTAGTGCCGAGGGGGCCGGGGAGCTGTTTTTT
TRBJ2-3,TRBD2,TRBV7-9,few,CASSLIRSTSADTQYF,TGTGCCAGCAGCCTAATCCGGTCTACTAGCGCGGATACGCAGTATTTT
TRBJ1-1,-,TRBV30,few,CAWSVGDRKAFF,TGTGCCTGGAGTGTAGGAGACAGGAAAGCTTTCTTT
TRBJ2-3,-,TRBV30,few,CAWDGGSSTDTQYF,TGTGCCTGGGACGGGGGTTCTAGCACAGATACGCAGTATTTT
TRBJ1-1,TRBD1,TRBV7-9,-,CASSLAPGQGRTEAFF,TGTGCCAGCAGCTTAGCTCCGGGACAGGGGAGGACTGAAGCTTTCTTT
TRBJ2-7,-,TRBV30,few,CAWTHPRQVSYEQYF,TGTGCCTGGACCCATCCCCGACAGGTATCCTACGAGCAGTACTTC
TRBJ1-6,-,TRBV6-5,-,CASSPSGYNSHLHF,TGTGCCAGCAGTCCGTCAGGCTATAATTCACACCTCCACTTT
TRBJ1-1,-,TRBV2,-,CASSELYGGSTEAFF,TGTGCCAGCAGTGAATTGTATGGGGGTAGCACTGAAGCTTTCTTT
TRBJ2-3,TRBD2,TRBV4-3,few,CASSQETSPSGRGYSTDTQYF,TGCGCCAGCAGCCAAGAGACTTCACCTAGCGGGAGGGGTTATAGCACAGATACGCAGTATTTT
TRBJ1-5,-,TRBV11-2,-,CASTPGKDQPQHF,TGTGCCAGCACCCCGGGCAAGGATCAGCCCCAGCATTTT
TRBJ2-5,TRBD1,TRBV14,few,CASSHRDREETQYF,TGTGCCAGCAGCCACAGAGACAGGGAAGAGACCCAGTACTTC
TRBJ2-3,-,TRBV28,few,CASSRRLSGTDTQYF,TGTGCCAGCAGTCGCCGACTTAGTGGCACAGATACGCAGTATTTT
TRBJ2-7,TRBD2,TRBV7-2,-,CASSLQGLAGATYEQYF,TGTGCCAGCAGCCTGCAGGGACTAGCGGGAGCCACCTACGAGCAGTACTTC
TRBJ1-2,-,TRBV12-3/TRBV12-4,-,CASSLVWWGADYGYTF,TGTGCCAGCAGTTTAGTGTGGTGGGGCGCAGACTATGGCTACACCTTC
TRBJ2-7,TRBD1,TRBV6-5,many,CASSYPGQANEQYF,TGTGCCAGCAGTTACCCCGGACAGGCGAACGAGCAGTACTTC
TRBJ2-1,TRBD2,TRBV19,-,CASMPGTRSSPYNEQFF,TGTGCCAGCATGCCCGGGACTAGGAGTTCCCCCTACAATGAGCAGTTCTTC
TRBJ2-3,TRBD2,TRBV19,few,CASSSRTSSRTDTQYF,TGTGCCAGTAGTTCCCGGACTAGCTCGCGCACAGATACGCAGTATTTT
TRBJ1-5,-,TRBV7-8,-,CASSLGGRGFLSQHF,TGTGCCAGCAGCTTAGGGGGACGGGGATTCCTCTCCCAGCATTTT
TRBJ1-1,-,TRBV30,-,CAWSEIGRTNTEAFF,TGTGCCTGGAGTGAAATCGGACGGACGAACACTGAAGCTTTCTTT